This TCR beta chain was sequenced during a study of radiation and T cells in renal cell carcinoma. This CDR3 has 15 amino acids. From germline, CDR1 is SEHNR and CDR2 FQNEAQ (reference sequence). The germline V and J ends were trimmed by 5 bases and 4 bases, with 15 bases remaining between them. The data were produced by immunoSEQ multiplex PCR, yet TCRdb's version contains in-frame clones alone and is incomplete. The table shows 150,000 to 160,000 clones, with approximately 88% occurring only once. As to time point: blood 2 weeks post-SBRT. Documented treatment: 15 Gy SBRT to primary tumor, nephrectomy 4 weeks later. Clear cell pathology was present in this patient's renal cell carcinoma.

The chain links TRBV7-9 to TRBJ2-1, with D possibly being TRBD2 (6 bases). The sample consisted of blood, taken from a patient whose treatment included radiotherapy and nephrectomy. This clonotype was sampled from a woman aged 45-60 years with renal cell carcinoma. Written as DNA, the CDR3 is TGTGCCAGCAGCGCGACTAGTAGGGCATACAATGAGCAGTTCTTC. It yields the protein CASSATSRAYNEQFF.